This TCR beta chain was recorded in a study of blood T cell repertoires in COVID-19. The wider study: Material from acute and convalescent COVID-19 was sourced from the United States, Italy and Spain. Sources were T cells, B-cell-depleted T cells, or PBMCs; the material itself was cDNA or gDNA.

V was pared by 1 base and J by 11 bases, with 6 bases of the junction left unmatched. Germline CDR1 is MNHEY and CDR2 is SVGAGI. The CDR3 has 14 amino acids. Original processing methods: Amplified reference gene primers provided the basis for estimating nucleated cell counts. Libraries were prepared by immunoSEQ multiplex PCR; TCRdb keeps only in-frame clonotypes and omits some of them. Clone size and V and J calls were adopted from that table, with D and trimming inferred from the DNA. The sample records around 250,000 clones, roughly 83% being singletons. The sequencing sample was made of peripheral blood. This TCR derives from a man at least 80 years old with acute or convalescent COVID-19. The V and J genes are TRBV6-5 and TRBJ1-5; 9 nucleotides line up with TRBD1. The CDR3 nucleotides are TGTGCCAGCAGTTACTGGGGACAGGGAAAGGCCCAGCATTTT. It yields the protein CASSYWGQGKAQHF.